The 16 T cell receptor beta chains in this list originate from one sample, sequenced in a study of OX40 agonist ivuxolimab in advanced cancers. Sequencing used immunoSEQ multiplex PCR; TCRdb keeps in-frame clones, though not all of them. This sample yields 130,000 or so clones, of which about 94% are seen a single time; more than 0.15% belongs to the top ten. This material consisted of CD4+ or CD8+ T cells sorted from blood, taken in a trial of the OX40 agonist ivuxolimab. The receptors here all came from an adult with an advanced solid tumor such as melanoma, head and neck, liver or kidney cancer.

The CDR3 coding sequence is TGTGCCAGCAGGGTGGGGGGTAGGTACACTGAAGCTTTCTTT. It specifies CASRVGGRYTEAFF. The chain combines TRBV6-1 with TRBJ1-1; perhaps TRBD1 as D (5 bases). Germline CDR1 and CDR2: MNHNS and SASEGT. The CDR3 is 14 residues long. The V and J ends lost 6 bases and 3 bases respectively, with 14 bases between them.

DNA for the CDR3: TGTGCCAGCAGTACAGGGGGGAATAGCAATCAGCCCCAGCATTTT. Its translation is CASSTGGNSNQPQHF. The chain links TRBV2 to TRBJ1-5, with 8 positions matching TRBD1. With V trimmed by 5 bases and J by 0 bases, 3 bases remained unmatched. The CDR3 runs 15 residues. In germline, CDR1 is SNHLY, CDR2 FYNNEI.

This CDR3 is CATSRSQGQGRNEPFF. The CDR3 bases are TGTGCCACCAGCAGATCCCAGGGACAGGGAAGGAATGAGCCCTTCTTC. The chain is built from TRBV15 and TRBJ2-1, with 9 bases matching TRBD1. Germline assignment: CDR1 LNHNV and CDR2 YYDKDF (reference sequence). The CDR3 has 16 amino acids. With 2 bases clipped from V and 16 bases from J, the junction kept 18 bases outside the gene matches.

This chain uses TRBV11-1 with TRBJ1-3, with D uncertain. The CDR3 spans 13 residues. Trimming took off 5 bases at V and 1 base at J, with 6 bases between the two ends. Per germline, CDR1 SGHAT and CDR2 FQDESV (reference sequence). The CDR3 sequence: CASSPSSGNTIYF. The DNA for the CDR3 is TGTGCCAGCAGCCCTTCGTCTGGAAACACCATATATTTT.

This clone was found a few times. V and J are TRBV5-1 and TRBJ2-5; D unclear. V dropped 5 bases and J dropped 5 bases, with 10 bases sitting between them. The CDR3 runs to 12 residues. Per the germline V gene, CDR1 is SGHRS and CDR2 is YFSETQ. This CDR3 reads CASSHKGETQYF. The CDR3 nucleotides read TGCGCCAGCAGTCATAAAGGGGAGACCCAGTACTTC.

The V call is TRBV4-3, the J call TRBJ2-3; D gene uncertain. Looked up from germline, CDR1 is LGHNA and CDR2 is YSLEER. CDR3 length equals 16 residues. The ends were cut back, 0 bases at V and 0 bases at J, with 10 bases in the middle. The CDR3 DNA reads TGCGCCAGCAGCCAAGATCACCGGATCAGCACAGATACGCAGTATTTT. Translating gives CASSQDHRISTDTQYF.

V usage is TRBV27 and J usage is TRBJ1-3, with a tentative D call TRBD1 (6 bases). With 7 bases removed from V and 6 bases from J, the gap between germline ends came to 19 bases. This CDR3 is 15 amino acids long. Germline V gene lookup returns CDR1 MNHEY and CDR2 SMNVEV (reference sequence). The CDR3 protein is CASTSRGEGENTIYF. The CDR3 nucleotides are TGTGCCAGCACCTCAAGGGGGGAAGGGGAAAACACCATATATTTT.

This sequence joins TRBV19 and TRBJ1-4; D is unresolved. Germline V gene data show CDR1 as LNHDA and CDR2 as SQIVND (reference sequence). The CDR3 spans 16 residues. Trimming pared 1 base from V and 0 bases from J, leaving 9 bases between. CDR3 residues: CASSIGATATNEKLFF. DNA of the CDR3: TGTGCCAGTAGTATAGGGGCAACTGCAACTAATGAAAAACTGTTTTTT.

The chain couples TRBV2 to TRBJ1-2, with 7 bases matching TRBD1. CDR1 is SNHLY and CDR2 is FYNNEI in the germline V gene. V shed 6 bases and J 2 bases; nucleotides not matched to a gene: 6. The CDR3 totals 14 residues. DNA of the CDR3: TGTGCCAGCAGCCCAGGGACAGCCAACTATGGCTACACCTTC. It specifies CASSPGTANYGYTF.

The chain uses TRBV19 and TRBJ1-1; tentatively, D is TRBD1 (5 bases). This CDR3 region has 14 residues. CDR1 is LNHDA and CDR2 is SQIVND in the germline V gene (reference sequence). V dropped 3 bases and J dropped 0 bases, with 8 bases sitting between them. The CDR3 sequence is CASSISGLNTEAFF. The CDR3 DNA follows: TGTGCCAGTAGTATTTCAGGGCTGAACACTGAAGCTTTCTTT.

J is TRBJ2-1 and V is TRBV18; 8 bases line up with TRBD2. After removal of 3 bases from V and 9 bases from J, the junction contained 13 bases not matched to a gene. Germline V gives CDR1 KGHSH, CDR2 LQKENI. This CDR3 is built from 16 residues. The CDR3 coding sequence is TGTGCCAGCTCACCTCCGGGACTAGGTGGTGGTGGTGAGCAGTTCTTC. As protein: CASSPPGLGGGGEQFF.

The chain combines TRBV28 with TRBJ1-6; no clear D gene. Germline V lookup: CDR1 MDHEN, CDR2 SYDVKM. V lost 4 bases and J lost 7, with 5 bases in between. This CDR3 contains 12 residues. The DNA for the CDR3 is TGTGCCAGCAGTTCCAGGAATTCACCCCTCCACTTT. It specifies CASSSRNSPLHF.

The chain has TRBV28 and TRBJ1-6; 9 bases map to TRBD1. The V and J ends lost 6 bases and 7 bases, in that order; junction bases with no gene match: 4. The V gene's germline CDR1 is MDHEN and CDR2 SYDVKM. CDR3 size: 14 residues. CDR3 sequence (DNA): TGTGCCAGCAGCCCGGGACAGGGCAATTCACCCCTCCACTTT. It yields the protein CASSPGQGNSPLHF.

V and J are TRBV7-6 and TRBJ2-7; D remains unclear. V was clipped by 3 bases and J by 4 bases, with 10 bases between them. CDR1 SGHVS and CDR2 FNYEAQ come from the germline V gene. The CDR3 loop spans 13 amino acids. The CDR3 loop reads CASSFRPGYEQYF. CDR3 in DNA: TGTGCCAGCAGCTTCCGCCCCGGATACGAGCAGTACTTC.

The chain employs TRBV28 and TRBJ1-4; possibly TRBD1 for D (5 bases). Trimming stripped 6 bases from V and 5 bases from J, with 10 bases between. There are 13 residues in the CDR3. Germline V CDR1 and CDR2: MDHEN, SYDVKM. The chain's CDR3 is CASSTGHNEKLFF. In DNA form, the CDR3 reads TGTGCCAGCAGCACAGGTCACAATGAAAAACTGTTTTTT.

CDR3 in amino acids: CASSYGGKVSGNTIYF. Here the CDR3 DNA reads TGTGCCAGCAGTTACGGCGGAAAAGTTTCTGGAAACACCATATATTTT. The V and J genes are TRBV6-5 and TRBJ1-3; D is undetermined. Germline V gene lookup returns CDR1 MNHEY and CDR2 SVGAGI. Trimming left V 2 bases short and J 1 base short, with 12 bases between. This CDR3 has 16 amino acids.